The clone carrying this TCR beta chain came up a few times. Its antigen is not known. This specimen belongs to a study of CD8 T cells in ankylosing spondylitis. Study-wide results and limits: Within ankylosing spondylitis blood, a TCR beta motif made up of eight highly homologous variants appeared to be characteristic. Reactive arthritis synovial fluid and blood were previously reported to contain some motif variants. Disease-linked clones, CD8+, were relatively rare in peripheral blood. Disease-associated clones were reportedly significantly overrepresented in matched ankylosing spondylitis synovial fluid.

This CDR3 has 20 residues. Germline lookup yields CDR1 SGHVS and CDR2 FNYEAQ. V was clipped by 6 bases and J by 5 bases; unmatched bases: 21. A quantitative 5'-RACE method, one with molecular barcodes, was used to make TCR beta libraries. TCRdb used MiXCR to reprocess the 5' RACE reads, holding one entry per CDR3 protein. The data contain 470,000 or so distinct CDR3 sequences, roughly 26% of them singletons. This TCR was sampled from a male donor with ankylosing spondylitis. Sequences were obtained from blood, either unsorted or a sorted T cell fraction (not recorded which). The genes are TRBV7-6 and TRBJ2-1; 11 bases line up with TRBD2. CDR3 nucleotides: TGTGCCAGCAGTTATACTAGCGGGAGCCTTTACTTCCCTCTTAACAATGAGCAGTTCTTC. Its protein is CASSYTSGSLYFPLNNEQFF.